The clone carrying this TCR beta chain was detected only a few times. This sample includes further DNA sequences coding for the same CDR3. The PCR used 52 TRBV and 13 TRBJ primers. The table came from immunoSEQ multiplex PCR; TCRdb's copy has only in-frame clones and leaves some out. The profile covers approximately 10,000 clones, with over 75% appearing a single time and over 9.5% taken by the ten largest. This entry belongs to a study of regulatory T cells. The length of the CDR3 is 14 residues. Germline V CDR1 and CDR2: SGHRS, YFSETQ. V was shortened by 0 bases and J by 1 base, with 7 bases between the two germline ends.

This TCR was recovered from a person aged 18-29 years with CD3G deficiency. The gene calls are TRBV5-1 and TRBJ1-1; D ambiguous. Sequencing was carried out using CD8+ T cells sorted from blood. The CDR3 sequence: CASSLGEGNTEAFF. In DNA, the CDR3 is TGCGCCAGCAGCTTGGGTGAGGGGAACACTGAAGCTTTCTTT.